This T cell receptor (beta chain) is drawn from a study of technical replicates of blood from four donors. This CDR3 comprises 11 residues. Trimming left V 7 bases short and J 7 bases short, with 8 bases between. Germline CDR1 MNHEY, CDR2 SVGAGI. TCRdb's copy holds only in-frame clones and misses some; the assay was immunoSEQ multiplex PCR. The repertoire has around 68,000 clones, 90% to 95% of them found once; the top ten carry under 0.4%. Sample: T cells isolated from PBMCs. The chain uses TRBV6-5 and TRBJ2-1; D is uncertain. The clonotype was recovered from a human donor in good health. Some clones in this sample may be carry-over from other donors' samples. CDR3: CASIARNEQFF. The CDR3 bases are TGTGCCAGCATCGCGCGGAATGAGCAGTTCTTC.